This T cell receptor (beta chain) comes out of a study of cytomegalovirus exposure and HLA in healthy donors. Looking at the study overall: HLA-typed donors contributed some 83 million unique TCRs, which were held in an early data release.

The study's findings and limits: In a later analysis, a genetic analysis reported fewer productive-TCR N-insertions in an Asian-associated ancestry cluster than the cohort average. Later analysis suggested most CMV-associated TCR beta chains were HLA-restricted. Accurate prediction of HLA-A and HLA-B alleles (for most subjects) was reportedly achieved from TCR beta sequences.

PCR was performed using 60 Vbeta and 13 Jbeta primers. The protocol was immunoSEQ multiplex PCR, while the TCRdb copy is restricted to in-frame clones and leaves out a portion. Found here are roughly 180,000 clones, under 9.5% of them singletons; the top ten hold roughly 1.3%. V shed 4 bases, J shed 8 bases, and the junction held 14 bases outside the gene matches. The length of the CDR3 is 16 residues. CDR1 and CDR2 (germline): GTSNPN, SVGIG (reference sequence). Remarks on this clone: The antigen is undetermined. At the DNA level, this CDR3 is encoded by other sequences in the same sample as well.

The receptor was derived from a woman aged 30 to 39 in good health and CMV-seropositive. The sample was PBMCs. The chain employs TRBV30 and TRBJ1-2; TRBD1 matches at 12 bases. The CDR3 DNA reads TGTGCCTGGACCCGGGACAGGGGGCTCCTGATAAGGGGCTACACCTTC. It encodes CAWTRDRGLLIRGYTF.